The source of this TCR beta chain is a study of T cells after yellow fever vaccination. A word on this clonotype: As yet, its antigen is unknown.

V dropped 3 bases and J dropped 1 base, with 17 bases sitting between them. The CDR3 sequence is 17 residues long. Germline CDR1 MDHEN, CDR2 SYDVKM. Broader study findings: It was a small share of clonotypes that appeared in both CD4 and CD8 compartments. On re-exposure, the response was weaker but peaked faster, at day 5 versus 15. Reappearance after the booster was observed for most primary-vaccination clones (96% CD4, almost 90% CD8).

Template switching by 5'RACE produced TCR cDNA, adding a universal primer site and UMIs. TCRdb re-analysed the 5' RACE reads in MiXCR, keeping a single row per CDR3 protein. Counted here are hundreds of thousands of distinct CDR3 sequences, roughly an eighth occurring once; the ten biggest clones make up more than 13%. Sample: PBMCs, taken on the day of the yellow fever booster vaccination. This chain joins TRBV28 and TRBJ2-3; no clear D. This TCR was sampled from a man aged 25-45 years who received the YFV17D yellow fever vaccine. The CDR3 here is CASSFPRVLGGTDTQYF. The CDR3 DNA reads TGTGCCAGCAGTTTCCCTCGGGTCCTTGGGGGCACAGATACGCAGTATTTT.